This TCR beta chain appears in the sequencing data of a study of graft-versus-host responses after intestinal transplantation. Study-level background: Multivisceral, liver-intestinal, or isolated intestinal transplants were received by the recipients. Regarding the study as a whole: Detected in recipient marrow were GvH clones, some of which were first observed in ileum or blood. Circulating GvH clones peaking coincided with falling HvG clones soon after transplant. Allografts from individuals with graft-donor T cell macrochimerism displayed high graft-versus-host to host-versus-graft clonal ratios.

The method was immunoSEQ multiplex PCR; TCRdb's version includes in-frame clones alone and lacks a portion of them. The sample has 55,000 to 65,000 clones; almost 95% are singletons. Comments on this clone: Its cognate antigen is unknown.

The CDR3 loop spans 13 amino acids. The germline gives CDR1 LNHDA, CDR2 SQIVND (reference sequence). Trimming at V came to 7 bases and at J to 5 bases, leaving 7 bases not matched to a gene. The chain employs TRBV19 and TRBJ1-2; 7 positions match TRBD1. The source is a human donor who was the organ donor for an intestinal transplant. The source was unstimulated CD4+ T cells sorted from spleen or lymph node cells, collected before transplant. The CDR3 DNA reads TGTGCCAGTAAAGGGGACAGCCTGTATGGCTACACCTTC. Its protein is CASKGDSLYGYTF.